This T cell receptor (beta chain) was documented in a study of STAT5B mutations in CD4+ large granular lymphocyte leukemia. Clones were read by immunoSEQ multiplex PCR, and TCRdb kept only the in-frame ones, dropping some. The sample comprises some 30,000 clones, 81% of which are singletons, and 4.4% rests with the top ten. The germline gives CDR1 LNHNV, CDR2 YYDKDF (reference sequence). This CDR3 is built from 13 residues. Trimming cost V 1 base and J 5 bases, with 8 bases left between them. The TCR was taken from a human donor in good health. The rearrangement joins TRBV15 to TRBJ2-5; no definite D call. Sequencing used CD4+ T cells from blood buffy coats. The CDR3 is CATSRGRRETQYF. The CDR3 DNA reads as TGTGCCACCAGCAGAGGACGTCGGGAGACCCAGTACTTC.